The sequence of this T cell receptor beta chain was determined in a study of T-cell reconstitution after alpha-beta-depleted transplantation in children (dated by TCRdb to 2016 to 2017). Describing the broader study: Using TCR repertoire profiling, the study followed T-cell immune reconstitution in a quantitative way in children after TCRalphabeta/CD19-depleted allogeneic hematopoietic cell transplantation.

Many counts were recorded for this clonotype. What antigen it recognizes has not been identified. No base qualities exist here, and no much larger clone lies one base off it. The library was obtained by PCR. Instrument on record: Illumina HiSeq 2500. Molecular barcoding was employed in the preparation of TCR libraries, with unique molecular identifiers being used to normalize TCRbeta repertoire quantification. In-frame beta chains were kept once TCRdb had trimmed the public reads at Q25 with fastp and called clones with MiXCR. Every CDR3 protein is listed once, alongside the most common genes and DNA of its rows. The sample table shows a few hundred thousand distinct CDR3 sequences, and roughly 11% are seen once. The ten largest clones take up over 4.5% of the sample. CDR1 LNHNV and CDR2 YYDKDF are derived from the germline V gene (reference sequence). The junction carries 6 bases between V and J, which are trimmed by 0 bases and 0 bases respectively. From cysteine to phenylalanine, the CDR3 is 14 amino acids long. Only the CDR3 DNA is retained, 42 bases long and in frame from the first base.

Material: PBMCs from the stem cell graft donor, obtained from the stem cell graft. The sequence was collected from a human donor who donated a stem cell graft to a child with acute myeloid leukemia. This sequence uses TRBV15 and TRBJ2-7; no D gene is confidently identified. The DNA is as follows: TGTGCCACCAGCAGAGACCGGAACTCCTACGAGCAGTACTTC. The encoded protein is CATSRDRNSYEQYF.